The 18 T cell receptor beta chains in this list originate from one sample, sequenced in a study of metastatic and nonmetastatic thyroid tumors. TCRdb ran MiXCR on the PCR reads. The table records some 5,000 clones, approximately 15% of them present only once. Ahead of thyroid surgery, no patient had received treatment of any kind. The sequenced sample consisted of adjacent normal tissue. These receptors were obtained from a female donor with papillary thyroid cancer or a benign thyroid nodule (not recorded which). Some clones in this sample may be carry-over from other donors' samples.

With respect to this clone: With a much larger clone just one base away, this may be a read error. This specimen includes other DNA sequences encoding the same CDR3. The V call is TRBV5-4, the J call TRBJ2-2; no clear D gene. Germline CDR1 is SGHNT and CDR2 is YYREEE (reference sequence). The CDR3 is 16 residues long. V was trimmed by 4 bases and J by 4 bases, leaving 17 bases between them. CDR3 nucleotides: TGTGCCAGCAGCAAGGACGGCGGATCGGTCACCGGGGAGCTGTTTTTT. Encoded protein: CASSKDGGSVTGELFF.

The chain has TRBV20-1 and TRBJ2-1; D unresolved. Trimming pared 6 bases from V and 2 bases from J, leaving 14 bases between. CDR3 length: 14 residues. Germline assignment: CDR1 DFQATT and CDR2 SNEGSKA (reference sequence). The CDR3: CSAPRLSTYNEQFF. The CDR3 nucleotides read TGCAGTGCCCCCAGGCTGTCTACCTACAATGAGCAGTTCTTC.

There are many counts of this clone. V is TRBV29-1 and J is TRBJ2-1, with 9 bases lining up with TRBD2. The V gene's germline CDR1 is SQVTM and CDR2 ANQGSEA. CDR3 length: 15 residues. Unmatched junction bases numbered 12, after V lost 4 bases and J lost 8 bases. The CDR3 loop reads CSVVGGREGGDEQFF. The CDR3 DNA follows: TGCAGCGTTGTCGGCGGGAGGGAGGGTGGCGATGAGCAGTTCTTC.

Relative to its sample, this clone is medium-sized. The chain carries TRBV10-1 and TRBJ2-2, with a tentative D call TRBD2 (5 bases). Germline V CDR1 and CDR2: WNHNN, SYGVQD (reference sequence). The germline V and J ends were trimmed by 0 bases and 5 bases, with 13 bases remaining between them. CDR3 length equals 16 residues. CDR3: CASSESVASGTGELFF. DNA for the CDR3: TGCGCCAGCAGTGAGTCGGTTGCCTCGGGGACCGGGGAGCTGTTTTTT.

As regards this clone: The junction shows a germline mismatch at one end, possibly a read error. Other DNA variants within this sample encode the same CDR3. The J gene is TRBJ2-1, the V gene TRBV14, with no clear D. The CDR3 contains 16 residues. Germline lookup yields CDR1 SGHDN and CDR2 FVKESK. The CDR3 DNA sequence: TGTGCCAGCAGCCAAACCTTTGGTCCTAACTACAACGAGCAGTTCTTC. This gives the protein CASSQTFGPNYNEQFF.

The sample holds many counts of this clone. The V and J genes are TRBV7-9 and TRBJ2-7; D not resolved. The germline CDR1 and CDR2 sequences are SEHNR and FQNEAQ (reference sequence). V dropped 5 bases and J dropped 2 bases, with 19 bases sitting between them. The CDR3 sequence is 16 residues long. The CDR3 is CASSPPPFAATYEQYV. The CDR3 DNA follows: TGTGCCAGCAGCCCCCCCCCCTTTGCGGCCACCTACGAGCAGTACGTC.

This clone is termed medium-sized. The chain is built from TRBV7-2 and TRBJ1-1, with TRBD1 matching 8 bases. The CDR3 is 14 residues long. V was clipped by 5 bases and J by 4 bases; unmatched bases: 6. Germline values: CDR1 SGHTA, CDR2 FQGNSA. The CDR3 DNA reads TGTGCCAGCAGCGCCGACGACAGGGGCACTGAAGCTTTCTTT. It yields the protein CASSADDRGTEAFF.

By its share, this clone is medium-sized (0.01 to 0.1%). The rearrangement links TRBV12-5 to TRBJ2-5, with unresolved D. The CDR3 covers 12 residues. Trimming took 2 bases from V and 3 from J, leaving 4 bases between them. The germline V gene encodes CDR1 LGHNT and CDR2 FRNRAP. As DNA, the CDR3 is TGTGCTAGTGGTTTGACGGAAGAGACCCAGTACTTC. It yields the protein CASGLTEETQYF.

This clone is categorized as medium-sized. This chain uses TRBV28 with TRBJ2-3; D is unclear. Germline V lookup: CDR1 MDHEN, CDR2 SYDVKM. The CDR3 is 15 residues long. V gave up 2 bases and J gave up 2 bases, with 11 bases separating them. The CDR3 DNA is TGTGCCAGCAGTTTACCAAGCTCGCTCACAGATACGCAGTATTTT. This encodes CASSLPSSLTDTQYF.

The chain links TRBV7-2 to TRBJ2-7; a weak D match, TRBD2 (6 bases). Germline-derived CDR1 and CDR2 are SGHTA and FQGNSA. V gave up 2 bases and J gave up 2 bases, with 13 bases separating them. There are 15 residues in the CDR3. This chain's CDR3 is CASSLTRDSAYEQYF. CDR3 DNA sequence: TGTGCCAGCAGCTTAACTAGGGACTCCGCCTACGAGCAGTACTTC.

In this sample, this clone is medium-sized. The chain recombines TRBV7-9 with TRBJ1-1; 7 nucleotides agree with TRBD1. The CDR3 spans 14 residues. The J segment lost 4 bases and the V segment lost 4 bases, leaving 6 bases of the junction unmatched. CDR1 is SEHNR and CDR2 is FQNEAQ in the germline V gene (reference sequence). CDR3 sequence (DNA): TGTGCCAGCAGCTGGAGACAGGGAGCCACTGAAGCTTTCTTT. Encoded protein: CASSWRQGATEAFF.

This clone was seen repeatedly, ten times or more. The chain employs TRBV3-1 and TRBJ2-2, with TRBD1 matching over 10 bases. CDR3 size: 16 residues. The J segment lost 3 bases and the V segment lost 7 bases, leaving 8 bases of the junction unmatched. Per germline, CDR1 LGHDT and CDR2 YNNKEL (reference sequence). CDR3: CASTPRTGGYTGELFF. Here the CDR3 DNA reads TGTGCCAGCACCCCAAGGACAGGGGGGTACACCGGGGAGCTGTTTTTT.

This clone is medium-sized (0.01 to 0.1%) in the sample. V is TRBV20-1 and J is TRBJ2-7; D uncertain. Germline CDR1 is DFQATT and CDR2 is SNEGSKA (reference sequence). Trimming left V 8 bases short and J 2 bases short, with 13 bases between. The CDR3 sequence is 12 residues long. CDR3 amino acids: CSSTLNPYEQYF. The CDR3 bases are TGCAGTTCTACCTTAAATCCCTACGAGCAGTACTTC.

This clone is deemed medium-sized (0.01 to 0.1%). The CDR3 DNA sequence: TGTGCCAGCACCGTTACAGGGATCCGGCCTGAAGCTTTCTTT. Encoded protein: CASTVTGIRPEAFF. The rearrangement joins TRBV2 to TRBJ1-1; perhaps TRBD1 as D (6 bases). CDR3 length equals 14 residues. Germline V gives CDR1 SNHLY, CDR2 FYNNEI. Trimming shortened V by 7 bases and J by 6 bases, and 18 bases separated the two germline ends.

In its sample, this clone was seen many times. V gene TRBV7-6 combines with J gene TRBJ1-1; 9 bases are a match to TRBD1. J lost 3 bases, V lost 8 bases, and 16 bases had no gene match. Germline V gene data show CDR1 as SGHVS and CDR2 as FNYEAQ. This CDR3 contains 17 residues. The CDR3 region is CASGPGGQTGGDTEAFF. DNA of the CDR3: TGTGCCAGCGGCCCAGGCGGGCAGACAGGGGGGGACACTGAAGCTTTCTTT.

This clone qualifies as medium-sized. The V and J genes are TRBV10-3 and TRBJ2-1; the match to TRBD2 covers 10 bases. V lost 3 bases and J lost 10; bases outside the gene matches: 12. The CDR3 runs 16 residues. Looked up from germline, CDR1 is ENHRY and CDR2 is SYGVKD. CDR3 coding DNA: TGTGCCATCAGTGATCTAGGTCTAGCGGGAGTTGGAGAGCAGTTCTTC. It is translated as CAISDLGLAGVGEQFF.

By share of the sample, this clone is large. V usage is TRBV6-1 and J usage is TRBJ2-7; 8 bases match TRBD1. CDR1 and CDR2 from the germline V gene are MNHNS and SASEGT. The CDR3 totals 15 residues. After removal of 5 bases from V and 9 bases from J, the junction contained 15 bases not matched to a gene. The CDR3 DNA is TGTGCCAGCAGTCACGGACAGGGCAGATACGAGCGGCAGTACGTC. It specifies CASSHGQGRYERQYV.

In nucleotides, the CDR3 is TGCGCCAGCAGCTTGGGACAGGGGGATCCCTATGGCTACACCTTC. Amino acid sequence: CASSLGQGDPYGYTF. This sequence joins TRBV5-1 and TRBJ1-2; 9 bases align to TRBD1. The junction had 4 bases not matched to a gene; V was cut back by 0 bases and J by 4 bases. CDR1 is SGHRS and CDR2 is YFSETQ in the germline V gene. The CDR3 is 15 residues long.